This TCR beta chain was sequenced for a study of shared clonotypes between healthy human individuals. Findings and caveats of the study: Represented diversity, genetic and exposure-history alike, was limited by few donors.

In this sample, this clone turned up once. The antigen is not known. Terminally differentiated effector memory CD45RA+ cells were excluded from the naive CD8 cells, which were CD45RO-negative and positively selected for CCR7. TCRdb keeps only in-frame clones here, not all; method: immunoSEQ multiplex PCR. The repertoire includes some 2.1 million clones, over 85% of them detected once, and about 1.1% sits in the top ten. Germline values: CDR1 GTSNPN, CDR2 SVGIG (reference sequence). With 2 bases removed from V and 6 bases from J, the gap between germline ends came to 11 bases. This CDR3 has 12 amino acids.

The sequencing sample was made of naive CD8+ T cells sorted from blood. This clonotype was sampled from a man between 18 and 35 years old in good health. The V call is TRBV30, the J call TRBJ2-7; no clear D gene. This CDR3 reads CAWSRILGEQYF. The CDR3 DNA sequence: TGTGCCTGGAGTCGTATATTGGGCGAGCAGTACTTC.